Listed here are 25 T cell receptor beta chains from one sample, sequenced in a study of Tregs in tolerant kidney transplant recipients. TCRdb keeps only in-frame clones here, not all; method: immunoSEQ multiplex PCR. Among about 120,000 clones, roughly nine tenths were seen once, and the ten largest hold roughly 0.63%. The source material was CD4+ T cells from blood. Receptors were obtained from a human donor in good health.

The rearrangement links TRBV18 to TRBJ2-7; D is possibly TRBD2 (6 bases). This CDR3 is built from 16 residues. The V gene lost 3 bases and the J gene lost 2 bases, with 17 bases spanning the gap. Germline V lookup: CDR1 KGHSH, CDR2 LQKENI. The CDR3 region has the DNA TGTGCCAGCTCACCCCTTGACGGGACTTTAACCTACGAGCAGTACTTC. This encodes CASSPLDGTLTYEQYF.

J is TRBJ1-1 and V is TRBV2; D remains ambiguous. CDR1 SNHLY and CDR2 FYNNEI come from the germline V gene. The CDR3 totals 15 residues. V shed 11 bases and J shed 5 bases, with 24 bases lying between them. The CDR3 here is CAVSPSGSGVTEAFF. The CDR3 DNA follows: TGTGCCGTATCACCATCGGGCAGCGGGGTAACTGAAGCTTTCTTT.

The chain uses TRBV7-3 and TRBJ1-2, with D unresolved. The CDR3 is made up of 15 amino acids. The V end was cut by 5 bases, the J end by 0 bases, with 13 bases between. Germline assignment: CDR1 SGHTA and CDR2 FQGTGA. Here the CDR3 DNA reads TGTGCCAGCAGCCCCGATGTCGGTGCTAACTATGGCTACACCTTC. Translation: CASSPDVGANYGYTF. The variable domain in full, with the rest retrieved from reference TRBV7-3 and TRBJ1-2, is GAGVSQTPSNKVTEKGKYVELRCDPISGHTALYWYRQSLGQGPEFLIYFQGTGAADDSGLPNDRFFAVRPEGSVSTLKIQRTERGDSAVYLCASSPDVGANYGYTFGSGTRLTVV.

This chain connects TRBV10-1 to TRBJ2-1; 11 bases map to TRBD2. The CDR3 spans 17 residues. V lost 6 bases and J lost 4; bases outside the gene matches: 11. The germline V gene has CDR1 WNHNN and CDR2 SYGVQD (reference sequence). The CDR3 region has the DNA TGCGCCAGCAGCTTCACTAGACTAGCGGGATCATACAATGAGCAGTTCTTC. It translates to CASSFTRLAGSYNEQFF.

The genes are TRBV5-1 and TRBJ1-5, with D perhaps TRBD1 (5 bases). CDR3 length: 17 amino acids. V lost 4 bases, J lost 0 bases, and 17 bases lay in between. CDR1 is SGHRS and CDR2 is YFSETQ in the germline V gene. CDR3 loop: CASSPDGGSHSNQPQHF. CDR3 nucleotides: TGCGCCAGCAGCCCAGACGGGGGGTCTCATAGCAATCAGCCCCAGCATTTT.

V gene TRBV15 combines with J gene TRBJ1-2; no reliable D call. The CDR3 consists of 14 residues. Germline V gene data show CDR1 as LNHNV and CDR2 as YYDKDF (reference sequence). V lost 1 base, J lost 2 bases, and 8 bases lay in between. The CDR3 nucleotides read TGTGCCACCAGCAGAGTCGACGGAAACTATGGCTACACCTTC. It specifies CATSRVDGNYGYTF.

The rearrangement uses TRBV10-3 and TRBJ2-3; 9 nucleotides agree with TRBD2. With V trimmed by 5 bases and J by 2 bases, 11 bases remained unmatched. Germline CDR1 ENHRY, CDR2 SYGVKD. This CDR3 region has 17 residues. For the CDR3, the DNA is TGTGCCATCAGTCCGACTAGCGGATTTAGGCCCACAGATACGCAGTATTTT. Residues: CAISPTSGFRPTDTQYF.

The CDR3 DNA reads TGCGCCAGCAGCTTCGAGGGGGTTGGAGAGACCCAGTACTTC. Translated, it gives CASSFEGVGETQYF. This sequence joins TRBV5-1 and TRBJ2-5; a weak D match, TRBD1 (6 bases). V dropped 2 bases and J dropped 4 bases, with 12 bases sitting between them. Germline CDR1 reads SGHRS; CDR2 reads YFSETQ. The CDR3 is 14 residues long. Variable domain in full (rest from reference TRBV5-1 and TRBJ2-5): KAGVTQTPRYLIKTRGQQVTLSCSPISGHRSVSWYQQTPGQGLQFLFEYFSETQRNKGNFPGRFSGRQFSNSRSEMNVSTLELGDSALYLCASSFEGVGETQYFGPGTRLLVL.

This clone was counted a single time. The chain uses TRBV9 and TRBJ2-3; no firm D call. Germline assignment: CDR1 SGDLS and CDR2 YYNGEE. The CDR3 totals 12 residues. The ends were cut back, 0 bases at V and 8 bases at J, with 7 bases in the middle. CDR3 residues: CASSVVGGTQYF. CDR3 sequence (DNA): TGTGCCAGCAGCGTAGTGGGCGGTACGCAGTATTTT.

V and J are TRBV9 and TRBJ2-1; 8 nucleotides match TRBD2. V lost 1 base to trimming and J lost 2 bases; unmatched junction nucleotides: 2. The germline CDR1 and CDR2 sequences are SGDLS and YYNGEE. The CDR3 extends over 15 amino acids. CDR3 coding DNA: TGTGCCAGCAGCGTAACTAGCGGCACCTACAATGAGCAGTTCTTC. Translated: CASSVTSGTYNEQFF.

The chain links TRBV19 to TRBJ2-2, with TRBD2 as a possible D gene (7 bases). This CDR3 contains 14 residues. Germline assignment: CDR1 LNHDA and CDR2 SQIVND (reference sequence). V shed 8 bases and J shed 5 bases, with 15 bases lying between them. CDR3 residues: CASQGGDETGELFF. DNA for the CDR3: TGTGCCAGTCAAGGGGGGGACGAGACCGGGGAGCTGTTTTTT. The variable domain in full, completed from reference TRBV19 and TRBJ2-2, reads DGGITQSPKYLFRKEGQNVTLSCEQNLNHDAMYWYRQDPGQGLRLIYYSQIVNDFQKGDIAEGYSVSREKKESFPLTVTSAQKNPTAFYLCASQGGDETGELFFGEGSRLTVL.

This chain links TRBV5-1 with TRBJ1-4; D is undetermined. Deletions cut 0 bases from V and 7 bases from J, with 13 bases between. Germline V gives CDR1 SGHRS, CDR2 YFSETQ. The CDR3 is made up of 15 amino acids. Here the CDR3 reads CASSLALRRGEKLFF. In DNA, the CDR3 is TGCGCCAGCAGCTTGGCCTTAAGGCGAGGTGAAAAACTGTTTTTT. Drawing the rest from reference TRBV5-1 and TRBJ1-4, the complete variable domain is KAGVTQTPRYLIKTRGQQVTLSCSPISGHRSVSWYQQTPGQGLQFLFEYFSETQRNKGNFPGRFSGRQFSNSRSEMNVSTLELGDSALYLCASSLALRRGEKLFFGSGTQLSVL.

The CDR3 region is CASSPGQGKDYGYTF. In DNA form, the CDR3 reads TGTGCCAGCTCACCCGGACAGGGGAAAGACTATGGCTACACCTTC. V and J are TRBV18 and TRBJ1-2; 9 positions agree with TRBD1. The germline gives CDR1 KGHSH, CDR2 LQKENI. This CDR3 is built from 15 residues. After removal of 3 bases from V and 3 bases from J, the junction contained 5 bases not matched to a gene. Supplemented by reference TRBV18 and TRBJ1-2, the full variable domain reads NAGVMQNPRHLVRRRGQEARLRCSPMKGHSHVYWYRQLPEEGLKFMVYLQKENIIDESGMPKERFSAEFPKEGPSILRIQQVVRGDSAAYFCASSPGQGKDYGYTFGSGTRLTVV.

This clone showed up just once. The chain has TRBV7-3 and TRBJ2-2; 16 bases are shared with TRBD2. The germline V gene encodes CDR1 SGHTA and CDR2 FQGTGA. V was pared by 3 bases and J by 5 bases, with 9 bases of the junction left unmatched. CDR3 length: 19 residues. The chain's CDR3 is CASSLGLAGGRRGTGELFF. The CDR3 DNA follows: TGTGCCAGCAGCTTGGGACTAGCGGGGGGGCGCCGCGGGACCGGGGAGCTGTTTTTT.

The chain has TRBV29-1 and TRBJ1-3; D gene ambiguous. Looked up from germline, CDR1 is SQVTM and CDR2 is ANQGSEA. CDR3 size: 14 residues. V lost 1 base and J lost 4, with 11 bases in between. The CDR3 bases are TGCAGCGTTGAAGCGCTGGGCTGGGGAAACACCATATATTTT. Its protein is CSVEALGWGNTIYF.

On this clone: The DNA is left out, because the CDR3 cannot be placed on it with certainty; the CDR3 is given as TCRdb lists it. This sequence joins TRBV7-2 and TRBJ1-6. The CDR3 sequence runs 15 residues, both termini included. Germline CDR1 and CDR2: SGHTA and FQGNSA. The CDR3 sequence: CASSSSGLYNSPLHF.

J is TRBJ2-7 and V is TRBV5-1, with D possibly matching TRBD2 (6 bases). The CDR3 runs to 14 residues. The germline gives CDR1 SGHRS, CDR2 YFSETQ. Between the trimmed V and J ends, which lost 4 bases and 2 bases, there was a span of 13 bases. The CDR3 loop is CASSPGDITYEQYF. In DNA, the CDR3 is TGCGCCAGCAGCCCGGGGGATATAACCTACGAGCAGTACTTC.

The chain employs TRBV11-3 and TRBJ1-1; D possibly corresponds to TRBD1 (5 bases). V shed 6 bases and J shed 1 base, with 9 bases lying between them. Germline V lookup: CDR1 SGHNT, CDR2 YENEEA. This CDR3 spans 13 amino acids. The CDR3: CASSLTGNTEAFF. For the CDR3, the DNA is TGTGCCAGCAGTCTTACAGGGAACACTGAAGCTTTCTTT.

This chain connects TRBV19 to TRBJ2-7; D may correspond to TRBD1 or TRBD2 (5 bases each). CDR3 size: 13 residues. From germline, CDR1 is LNHDA and CDR2 SQIVND (reference sequence). V was cut by 4 bases and J by 6 bases, with 13 bases left in between. In DNA, the CDR3 is TGTGCCAGTAGTACGACAGCCCGGGGCGAGCAGTACTTC. Residues: CASSTTARGEQYF.

In its sample, this clone was seen once. The chain is built from TRBV7-8 and TRBJ2-1; no definite D call. V gave up 2 bases and J gave up 0 bases, with 11 bases separating them. The CDR3 length is 16 residues. Germline CDR1 SGHVS, CDR2 FQNEAQ. The CDR3 region has the DNA TGTGCCAGCAGCTTATATAAGATTAGCTCCTACAATGAGCAGTTCTTC. Its translation: CASSLYKISSYNEQFF.

The chain combines TRBV19 with TRBJ1-2; 7 bases are shared with TRBD1. V shed 7 bases and J 1 base; nucleotides not matched to a gene: 9. The CDR3 extends over 15 amino acids. CDR1 is LNHDA and CDR2 is SQIVND in the germline V gene (reference sequence). CDR3 protein: CASTAGTALNYGYTF. In nucleotides, the CDR3 is TGTGCCAGTACTGCCGGGACAGCTCTTAACTATGGCTACACCTTC.

This clone was detected only a few times. The V call is TRBV10-1, the J call TRBJ1-3; D is undetermined. Trimming removed 8 bases from V and 0 bases from J, with 11 bases in between. This CDR3 is 14 amino acids long. CDR1 and CDR2 from the germline V gene are WNHNN and SYGVQD (reference sequence). Here the CDR3 reads CASSAGSSGNTIYF. DNA of the CDR3: TGCGCCAGCTCGGCAGGAAGCTCTGGAAACACCATATATTTT.

This rearrangement joins TRBV21-1 to TRBJ2-5; the DNA was not used to check the table's D call, TRBD2. TRBV21-1 is a pseudogene segment. This CDR3 is 16 amino acids long. CDR3 amino acids: CASSKDSGGAGETQYF. CDR3 bases: TGTGCCAGCAGCAAAGATAGCGGGGGGGCCGGGGAGACCCAGTACTTC.

The chain is built from TRBV29-1 and TRBJ2-6, with D uncertain. Germline V gene data show CDR1 as SQVTM and CDR2 as ANQGSEA. This CDR3 has 14 amino acids. Trimming pared 6 bases from V and 0 bases from J, leaving 9 bases between. The CDR3 spells CSVVPSSGANVLTF. DNA of the CDR3: TGCAGCGTAGTACCAAGCTCTGGGGCCAACGTCCTGACTTTC.

This clone was detected only once. The CDR3 DNA reads as TGTGCCAGCAGTAATCAGGGGGCAGTCAGTCAGCCCCAGCATTTT. Translating it yields CASSNQGAVSQPQHF. The chain has TRBV2 and TRBJ1-5, with 8 bases matching TRBD1. The CDR3 sequence is 15 residues long. Germline-derived CDR1 and CDR2 are SNHLY and FYNNEI. V shed 5 bases and J 6 bases; nucleotides not matched to a gene: 9.